Shown below are 5 T cell receptor beta chains from a single sample sequenced in a study of cytomegalovirus exposure and HLA in healthy donors. Primers included in the PCR were 60 Vbeta and 13 Jbeta primers. This table comes from immunoSEQ multiplex PCR, and its TCRdb copy is limited to in-frame clones, with some not included. The sample has 70,000 to 100,000 clones, more than 70% seen once. The sample was PBMCs. These TCRs come from a young man in good health and CMV-seronegative.

The rearrangement uses TRBV5-1 and TRBJ2-7; the match to TRBD1 covers 9 bases. Germline CDR1 is SGHRS and CDR2 is YFSETQ. V shed 4 bases, J shed 6 bases, and the junction held 8 bases outside the gene matches. The CDR3 length is 14 residues. This CDR3 reads CASSLQVTGGEQYF. CDR3 DNA sequence: TGCGCCAGCAGCCTCCAAGTGACAGGGGGCGAGCAGTACTTC.

The DNA of the CDR3 is TGTGCCAGCAGGGACTACCTTAGCACAGATACGCAGTATTTT. Its protein product is CASRDYLSTDTQYF. The chain joins TRBV27 to TRBJ2-3; maybe TRBD2 (6 bases). This CDR3 spans 14 amino acids. The V end was cut by 6 bases, the J end by 0 bases, with 10 bases between. Germline loops: CDR1 MNHEY, CDR2 SMNVEV (reference sequence).

The V gene is TRBV5-1, the J gene TRBJ1-2; 10 bases map to TRBD1. The ends lost 4 bases at V and 8 bases at J; junction bases unmatched: 5. CDR1 is SGHRS and CDR2 is YFSETQ in the germline V gene. The CDR3 is 13 amino acids. DNA for the CDR3: TGCGCCAGCAGCACCGGGACAGGGGACGGCTACACCTTC. It codes for CASSTGTGDGYTF.

This clone was seen more than once but under ten times. V is TRBV4-2 and J is TRBJ2-7, with TRBD2 matching 9 bases. Germline V lookup: CDR1 LGHNA, CDR2 YNFKEQ. CDR3 size: 17 residues. The junction had 14 bases not matched to a gene; V was cut back by 1 base and J by 7 bases. The CDR3 loop is CASSQGLAGRDFEEQYF. The CDR3 DNA is TGTGCCAGCAGCCAAGGGCTAGCGGGGCGAGACTTTGAGGAGCAGTACTTC.

The V and J genes are TRBV5-1 and TRBJ1-3, with 9 bases aligning to TRBD1. V lost 1 base to trimming and J lost 4 bases; unmatched junction nucleotides: 6. The CDR3 runs 16 residues. Per germline, CDR1 SGHRS and CDR2 YFSETQ. The CDR3, as DNA: TGCGCCAGCAGCTTGAACGGACAGGGGTTCGGAAACACCATATATTTT. Translating it yields CASSLNGQGFGNTIYF.